This T cell receptor (beta chain) was retrieved from a study of blood T cell repertoires in COVID-19. Study-wide background: The origin of the acute and convalescent COVID-19 samples was the United States, Italy and Spain. Sources were T cells, B-cell-depleted T cells, or PBMCs; the material itself was cDNA or gDNA.

The assay was immunoSEQ multiplex PCR, and TCRdb's table has in-frame clones only and misses some. The sample holds some 250,000 clones, about 83% seen once. Germline CDR1 reads MNHEY; CDR2 reads SVGEGT. This CDR3 region has 11 residues. V shed 6 bases and J shed 10 bases, with 10 bases lying between them. The source material was peripheral blood. This clonotype was sampled from a man of 80 years or more with acute or convalescent COVID-19. This sequence joins TRBV6-2 or TRBV6-3 and TRBJ2-1; a weak D match, TRBD2 (6 bases). CDR3 sequence: CASSNSGEQFF. DNA of the CDR3: TGTGCCAGCAGCAACAGCGGGGAGCAGTTCTTC.